The 21 T cell receptor beta chains below come from one sample, sequenced in a study of T cell responses to AZD1222 COVID-19 vaccine (dated by TCRdb to about 2021). The library was obtained by the immunoSEQ multiplex PCR assay. TCRdb obtained this table from immuneACCESS and retained in-frame rearrangements with V and J assigned. These tables miss some clones; where compared with another copy, unresolved V genes account for less than half of the shortfall, and the remainder is unexplained. Across this sample there are approximately 100,000 clones, with 92% seen only once. The ten largest clones take up about 1.2% of the sample. Taken with the paper, the label for time point translates to: baseline before first vaccination. The sample here was peripheral blood, taken on day 0 of AZD1222 vaccination. The receptors stem from an adult in good health.

The rearrangement joins TRBV12-3 or TRBV12-4 to TRBJ2-3; unclear D gene. This CDR3 is built from 12 residues. Trimming shortened V by 6 bases and J by 4 bases, and 8 bases separated the two germline ends. The CDR3, as DNA: TGTGCCAGCAGGCCTTGGCCAGATACGCAGTATTTT. Translated, it gives CASRPWPDTQYF.

CDR3 sequence reads: CASSQSTGQGHRAFF. CDR3 DNA: TGCGCCAGCAGCCAAAGTACGGGACAGGGCCATCGGGCTTTCTTT. J is TRBJ1-1 and V is TRBV4-3; TRBD1 matches 9 bases. V dropped 2 bases and J dropped 11; count of bases not matched to a gene: 12. The V gene's germline CDR1 is LGHNA and CDR2 YSLEER. The CDR3 loop spans 15 amino acids.

CDR3 sequence (DNA): TGTGCCAGCATTGGGCTAGCGGGAGGTTCCTATGAGCAGTTCTTC. Amino acids: CASIGLAGGSYEQFF. V and J are TRBV28 and TRBJ2-1; 11 bases are shared with TRBD2. Germline V gene lookup returns CDR1 MDHEN and CDR2 SYDVKM. This CDR3 has 15 amino acids. Germline trimming cut 7 bases from V and 8 bases from J; bases unmatched to any gene: 10.

V is TRBV4-3 and J is TRBJ1-1; 8 nucleotides agree with TRBD1. Germline lookup yields CDR1 LGHNA and CDR2 YSLEER. This CDR3 comprises 15 residues. Losses at the gene ends were 3 bases for V and 1 base for J; bases not matched to a gene: 4. CDR3 sequence reads: CASSQLQGANTEAFF. The DNA of the CDR3 is TGCGCCAGCAGCCAGCTTCAGGGGGCGAACACTGAAGCTTTCTTT.

The CDR3 reads CASSSGTDNSPLHF. Written as DNA, the CDR3 is TGTGCCAGTAGCTCCGGGACAGATAATTCACCCCTCCACTTT. The genes are TRBV19 and TRBJ1-6; 7 nucleotides align to TRBD1. The CDR3 length is 14 residues. Germline values: CDR1 LNHDA, CDR2 SQIVND (reference sequence). V gave up 6 bases and J gave up 5 bases; unmatched junction bases: 4. The whole variable domain, remainder taken from reference TRBV19 and TRBJ1-6, is DGGITQSPKYLFRKEGQNVTLSCEQNLNHDAMYWYRQDPGQGLRLIYYSQIVNDFQKGDIAEGYSVSREKKESFPLTVTSAQKNPTAFYLCASSSGTDNSPLHFGNGTRLTVT.

V usage is TRBV7-3 and J usage is TRBJ2-2; 12 positions agree with TRBD2. The CDR3 sequence is 19 residues long. V lost 5 bases to trimming and J lost 4 bases; unmatched junction nucleotides: 14. Germline values: CDR1 SGHTA, CDR2 FQGTGA. The CDR3 sequence is CASSLPSGRGMGGTGELFF. As DNA, the CDR3 is TGTGCCAGCAGCCTCCCTAGCGGGAGGGGTATGGGGGGCACCGGGGAGCTGTTTTTT.

The chain combines TRBV5-6 with TRBJ1-2; 7 bases fit TRBD1. Unmatched junction bases numbered 9, after V lost 3 bases and J lost 7 bases. The CDR3 is 14 amino acids. Germline loops: CDR1 SGHDT, CDR2 YYEEEE. For the CDR3, the DNA is TGTGCCAGCAGCTCGCGGGGCAGGGGGACTGGCTACACCTTC. Protein product: CASSSRGRGTGYTF.

The CDR3 is CAWSPRGHTIYF. The CDR3 nucleotides are TGTGCCTGGAGCCCCCGTGGTCACACCATATATTTT. The chain carries TRBV30 and TRBJ1-3; D is uncertain. Germline V CDR1 and CDR2: GTSNPN, SVGIG (reference sequence). The CDR3 runs to 12 residues. The V end lost 3 bases, the J end lost 8 bases, and 11 bases lay between the germline ends.

The chain recombines TRBV24-1 with TRBJ2-3, with D perhaps matching TRBD1 (6 bases). This CDR3 is built from 18 residues. V was pared by 6 bases and J by 6 bases, with 27 bases between. Germline V lookup: CDR1 KGHDR, CDR2 SFDVKD. The CDR3 sequence: CATSKGHLGPSKSDTQYF. In DNA, the CDR3 is TGTGCCACCAGTAAGGGACACCTCGGACCCAGTAAATCGGATACGCAGTATTTT.

The rearrangement links TRBV29-1 to TRBJ2-7, with 8 bases lining up with TRBD1. This CDR3 region has 15 residues. Germline loops: CDR1 SQVTM, CDR2 ANQGSEA. Germline trimming cut 5 bases from V and 3 bases from J; bases unmatched to any gene: 12. The CDR3 DNA reads as TGCAGCGTTCTACGACAGGGGCTCGGTGGCTACGAGCAGTACTTC. This codes for CSVLRQGLGGYEQYF.

This clone showed up just a few times. This chain joins TRBV5-1 and TRBJ2-3; D gene ambiguous. The V gene's germline CDR1 is SGHRS and CDR2 YFSETQ. The CDR3 loop spans 14 amino acids. V was cut by 5 bases and J by 3 bases, with 13 bases left in between. The CDR3 sequence is CASRYSTPTDTQYF. CDR3 sequence (DNA): TGCGCCAGCAGATACTCTACCCCAACAGATACGCAGTATTTT.

The chain uses TRBV18 and TRBJ2-3; the match to TRBD2 covers 8 bases. Germline CDR1 and CDR2: KGHSH and LQKENI. The CDR3 extends over 15 amino acids. With 3 bases clipped from V and 2 bases from J, the junction kept 4 bases outside the gene matches. CDR3: CASSPVAGHTDTQYF. CDR3 bases: TGTGCCAGCTCACCGGTAGCGGGACACACAGATACGCAGTATTTT.

The DNA for the CDR3 is TGTGCTAGTGGTTTGGGCGGGAGTGGAGATACGCAGTATTTT. Amino acid sequence: CASGLGGSGDTQYF. The V call is TRBV12-5, the J call TRBJ2-3; TRBD2 matches at 7 bases. The V segment lost 1 base and the J segment 5 bases; nucleotides outside the gene matches: 3. Germline V gene lookup returns CDR1 LGHNT and CDR2 FRNRAP. The CDR3 length is 14 residues.

Turning to this clone: The sample contains more than one DNA sequence encoding this CDR3. The V and J genes are TRBV9 and TRBJ2-1; D unclear. CDR1 is SGDLS, CDR2 YYNGEE, per germline. The CDR3 length is 11 residues. Trimming removed 0 bases from V and 8 bases from J, with 3 bases in between. The CDR3 DNA follows: TGTGCCAGCAGCGTAGAGGATGAGCAGTTCTTC. This gives the protein CASSVEDEQFF.

The rearrangement links TRBV4-2 to TRBJ2-3; D might be TRBD1 or TRBD2, each matching 5 bases. Trimming took off 3 bases at V and 2 bases at J, with 30 bases between the two ends. The CDR3 consists of 21 residues. Looked up from germline, CDR1 is LGHNA and CDR2 is YNFKEQ. CDR3 residues: CASSHPATRGVGDPYTDTQYF. For the CDR3, the DNA is TGTGCCAGCAGCCACCCAGCCACACGGGGCGTGGGGGACCCATACACAGATACGCAGTATTTT.

This clone was seen only once. The rearrangement uses TRBV9 and TRBJ2-7, with a tentative D call TRBD2 (6 bases). Trimming removed 0 bases at V and 5 bases at J, with 18 bases between. Germline-derived CDR1 and CDR2 are SGDLS and YYNGEE. This CDR3 has 16 amino acids. In DNA form, the CDR3 reads TGTGCCAGCAGCGTAGCTGCAGTAGCGGAGGGCAACGAGCAGTACTTC. Translating it yields CASSVAAVAEGNEQYF. The whole variable domain, remainder taken from reference TRBV9 and TRBJ2-7, is DSGVTQTPKHLITATGQRVTLRCSPRSGDLSVYWYQQSLDQGLQFLIQYYNGEERAKGNILERFSAQQFPDLHSELNLSSLELGDSALYFCASSVAAVAEGNEQYFGPGTRLTVT.

With respect to this clone: One end of the junction does not line up with germline, which may come from a read error. The rearrangement uses TRBV6-1 and TRBJ1-5, with D unresolved. This CDR3 has 15 amino acids. Germline lookup yields CDR1 MNHNS and CDR2 SASEGT. CDR3 nucleotide sequence: TGTGCCAGCATTGAAGGAGTCTGGAGCAATCAGCCCCAGCATTTT. Protein product: CASIEGVWSNQPQHF.

This chain connects TRBV13 to TRBJ1-6; TRBD1 matches at 9 bases. Germline CDR1 reads PRHDT; CDR2 reads FYEKMQ (reference sequence). Unmatched junction bases numbered 0, after V lost 3 bases and J lost 9 bases. The CDR3 runs 13 residues. This CDR3 is CASSLTGGSPLHF. Here the CDR3 DNA reads TGTGCCAGCAGCTTGACAGGGGGTTCACCCCTCCACTTT.

V usage is TRBV7-2 and J usage is TRBJ1-1; no reliable D call. Deletions cut 2 bases from V and 8 bases from J, with 6 bases between. The CDR3 spans 11 residues. Germline V lookup: CDR1 SGHTA, CDR2 FQGNSA. For the CDR3, the DNA is TGTGCCAGCAGCTTACCCAGGGAAGCTTTCTTT. This gives the protein CASSLPREAFF.

The chain uses TRBV14 and TRBJ2-1; D is perhaps TRBD1 or TRBD2 (6 bases each). Trimming took off 4 bases at V and 5 bases at J, with 15 bases between the two ends. Per the germline V gene, CDR1 is SGHDN and CDR2 is FVKESK. This CDR3 region has 15 residues. CDR3 amino acids: CASSPRGKRDNEQFF. The CDR3, as DNA: TGTGCCAGCAGCCCAAGGGGGAAGCGGGACAATGAGCAGTTCTTC.

The chain recombines TRBV7-2 with TRBJ2-5; D ambiguous. Germline V lookup: CDR1 SGHTA, CDR2 FQGNSA. The V and J ends lost 4 bases and 2 bases respectively, with 11 bases between them. This CDR3 is built from 14 residues. CDR3 nucleotide sequence: TGTGCCAGCAGCTCTGACGGAAATCAAGAGACCCAGTACTTC. Encoded protein: CASSSDGNQETQYF.